The clone carrying this TCR beta chain has more than one count but fewer than ten. Its antigen remains unidentified. This specimen comes from a study of beta chain features in type 1 diabetes. Overall study: Across every sample, around 100,000,000 sorted cells were examined in total. Findings and caveats of the study: In every one of the four CD4+ subsets, TCRB CDR3s were moderately but significantly shorter in Type 1 diabetes patients.

One heparinised draw, averaging roughly 0.12 L, was taken per donor. The germline V gene encodes CDR1 GTSNPN and CDR2 SVGIG (reference sequence). J lost 8 bases, V lost 4 bases, and 8 bases had no gene match. This CDR3 is built from 14 residues. Since all of the isolated RNA was reverse transcribed, expressed TCRB transcripts were what got sequenced. Profiled with immunoSEQ multiplex PCR; TCRdb holds only in-frame clones, not every one. The table lists approximately 70,000 clones, just under 50% of them singletons. This rearrangement joins TRBV30 to TRBJ2-1; the match to TRBD2 covers 10 bases. The receptor was derived from a man aged 25 to 45 with type 1 diabetes. The sequenced sample was central memory CD4+ T cells from blood. The CDR3 sequence: CAWKSSGRAYEQFF. For the CDR3, the DNA is TGTGCCTGGAAATCGAGCGGGAGGGCATATGAGCAGTTCTTC.